The 21 T cell receptor beta chains in this list originate from one sample, sequenced in a study of T-cell reconstitution after alpha-beta-depleted transplantation in children. Construction of the TCRbeta library involved unique molecular identifiers. TCRdb reanalysed the PCR reads using MiXCR and keeps one entry per CDR3 protein. Found here are around 450,000 distinct CDR3 sequences, 10% of them singletons; the top ten hold 2%. Material: PBMCs, obtained before TCRalphabeta/CD19-depleted stem cell transplant. The receptors come from a child aged 2 to 10 with inherited bone marrow failure, due to receive a stem cell transplant.

The CDR3 nucleotides are TGTGCCAGCAGCTGGACCGGGACAGCGAGCTCCTACGAGCAGTACTTC. It yields the protein CASSWTGTASSYEQYF. The rearrangement uses TRBV7-2 and TRBJ2-7; 7 bases fit TRBD1. Trimming cost V 4 bases and J 0 bases; bases outside gene matches: 9. Germline-derived CDR1 and CDR2 are SGHTA and FQGNSA. This CDR3 region has 16 residues.

Many counts were recorded for this clonotype. The V call is TRBV7-2, the J call TRBJ2-5, with a tentative D call TRBD1 (6 bases). Germline V gene data show CDR1 as SGHTA and CDR2 as FQGNSA. The CDR3 is 13 residues long. V was cut by 5 bases and J by 3 bases, with 10 bases left in between. CDR3 nucleotides: TGTGCCAGCAGCGCACAGGGAGAAGAGACCCAGTACTTC. Its translation: CASSAQGEETQYF.

The chain couples TRBV7-2 to TRBJ2-3, with D maybe TRBD2 (5 bases). The CDR3 sequence is 14 residues long. CDR1 is SGHTA and CDR2 is FQGNSA in the germline V gene. Trimming took 8 bases from V and 4 from J, leaving 16 bases between them. The CDR3 sequence: CASGGPGLADTQYF. The CDR3 nucleotides are TGTGCCAGCGGAGGACCGGGCCTCGCAGATACGCAGTATTTT.

There are a few counts of this clonotype. The V call is TRBV7-9, the J call TRBJ2-1, with 8 bases fitting TRBD2. V dropped 5 bases and J dropped 4; count of bases not matched to a gene: 10. The CDR3 has 16 amino acids. CDR1 SEHNR and CDR2 FQNEAQ come from the germline V gene (reference sequence). This chain's CDR3 is CASSPLSSGSYNEQFF. CDR3 nucleotide sequence: TGTGCCAGCAGCCCCTTGTCCAGCGGGAGTTACAATGAGCAGTTCTTC.

This clonotype was observed many times. The genes are TRBV4-3 and TRBJ1-3, with 7 bases aligning to TRBD1. V lost 1 base and J lost 4; bases outside the gene matches: 10. This CDR3 contains 17 residues. CDR1 and CDR2 (germline): LGHNA, YSLEER. CDR3 loop: CASSQGSATGKGNTIYF. The CDR3 DNA sequence: TGCGCCAGCAGCCAAGGGAGTGCGACAGGGAAGGGAAACACCATATATTTT.

The sample holds a few counts of this clonotype. V usage is TRBV5-6 and J usage is TRBJ2-4; D could derive from TRBD1 or TRBD2 (5 bases each). Germline values: CDR1 SGHDT, CDR2 YYEEEE. V lost 6 bases and J lost 3, with 19 bases in between. CDR3 size: 16 residues. The CDR3: CASTLLRDRGKNIQYF. The CDR3 DNA follows: TGTGCCAGCACCCTCCTCAGGGATCGGGGCAAAAACATTCAGTACTTC.

V gene TRBV5-3 combines with J gene TRBJ2-7; D possibly corresponds to TRBD2 (5 bases). TRBV5-3 is an ORF, and what it does is uncertain. The V and J ends lost 3 bases and 2 bases respectively, with 12 bases between them. The CDR3 sequence is 14 residues long. CDR3 sequence: CARSCAGDPYEQYF. The CDR3 DNA sequence: TGTGCCAGAAGCTGCGCCGGGGATCCCTACGAGCAGTACTTC.

This clonotype was detected many times. The rearrangement uses TRBV7-2 and TRBJ1-1; D gene uncertain. Germline V gene data show CDR1 as SGHTA and CDR2 as FQGNSA. V was cut by 1 base and J by 3 bases, with 6 bases left in between. The CDR3 is made up of 13 amino acids. The CDR3 is CASSLGVDTEAFF. The DNA of the CDR3 is TGTGCCAGCAGCTTAGGGGTAGACACTGAAGCTTTCTTT.

On this clonotype itself: A much more abundant neighbour one base away suggests this may be a read error. V gene TRBV6-1 combines with J gene TRBJ2-7, with 11 bases aligning to TRBD2. This CDR3 comprises 17 residues. Germline CDR1 is MNHNS and CDR2 is SASEGT. In nucleotides, the CDR3 is TGTGCCAGCAGTACGTTTCCGACTAGCGGGATCTCCTACGAGCAGCACTTC. Translating it yields CASSTFPTSGISYEQHF.

Ten or more counts support this clonotype. The rearrangement links TRBV20-1 to TRBJ2-7; D unresolved. Germline V gene data show CDR1 as DFQATT and CDR2 as SNEGSKA (reference sequence). Trimming pared 2 bases from V and 6 bases from J, leaving 8 bases between. This CDR3 region has 11 residues. This CDR3 is CSARSGGEQYF. In nucleotides, the CDR3 is TGCAGTGCTAGATCGGGCGGCGAGCAGTACTTC.

This clonotype was detected ten times or more. The chain employs TRBV7-8 and TRBJ1-5, with 7 bases aligning to TRBD1. Trimming at V came to 5 bases and at J to 9 bases, leaving 16 bases not matched to a gene. Germline assignment: CDR1 SGHVS and CDR2 FQNEAQ. The CDR3 spans 16 residues. CDR3 nucleotide sequence: TGTGCCAGCAGCCTATACGACAGGGAGGACCATCGGCCCCAGCATTTT. This translates into CASSLYDREDHRPQHF. The whole variable domain, remainder taken from reference TRBV7-8 and TRBJ1-5, is GAGVSQSPRYKVAKRGQDVALRCDPISGHVSLFWYQQALGQGPEFLTYFQNEAQLDKSGLPSDRFFAERPEGSVSTLKIQRTQQEDSAVYLCASSLYDREDHRPQHFGDGTRLSIL.

This clonotype has at least ten counts. The chain combines TRBV4-3 with TRBJ2-7; 10 bases map to TRBD2. Germline V CDR1 and CDR2: LGHNA, YSLEER. The CDR3 is 16 residues long. With 1 base clipped from V and 3 bases from J, the junction kept 6 bases outside the gene matches. The CDR3 nucleotides are TGCGCCAGCAGCCAAGCAACCGGGACTAGCGTCTACGAGCAGTACTTC. Translated, it gives CASSQATGTSVYEQYF.

The V gene is TRBV29-1, the J gene TRBJ1-2, with 9 nucleotides matching TRBD1. The CDR3 is made up of 14 amino acids. V trimming: 6 bases; J trimming: 8 bases; junction bases outside the gene matches: 13. CDR1 and CDR2 from the germline V gene are SQVTM and ANQGSEA. The CDR3 loop is CSVDLPGQGFGYTF. The CDR3 DNA sequence: TGCAGCGTGGACCTACCGGGACAGGGTTTCGGCTACACCTTC.

This clonotype was seen only once. This may be a read error: a much more frequent sequence differs by one nucleotide. The chain links TRBV24-1 to TRBJ2-1; 8 bases are a match to TRBD1. CDR3 length: 15 amino acids. Germline-derived CDR1 and CDR2 are KGHDR and SFDVKD. DNA for the CDR3: TGTGCCACCAGTGACTGGACAGGGTTCTACAATGAGCAGTTGTTC. Its protein product is CATSDWTGFYNEQLF.

This clonotype was counted ten times or more. CDR3 in amino acids: CASSQVGGYTIYF. As DNA, the CDR3 is TGCGCCAGCAGCCAAGTGGGGGGATACACCATATATTTT. The chain carries TRBV4-3 and TRBJ1-3; TRBD1 is a possible D gene (5 bases). Trimming took off 1 base at V and 8 bases at J, with 9 bases between the two ends. The CDR3 length is 13 residues. Germline V gene data show CDR1 as LGHNA and CDR2 as YSLEER.

This clonotype showed up many times. The chain employs TRBV12-3 or TRBV12-4 and TRBJ1-5; D remains unclear. The CDR3 loop spans 15 amino acids. Trimming took off 1 base at V and 4 bases at J, with 11 bases between the two ends. CDR3 amino acids: CASSLDRDRNQPQHF. Written as DNA, the CDR3 is TGTGCCAGCAGTTTAGATAGGGATCGGAATCAGCCCCAGCATTTT.

This clonotype was observed many times. V usage is TRBV5-1 and J usage is TRBJ2-5, with TRBD2 matching 7 bases. Trimming took 5 bases from V and 1 from J; bases not matched to a gene: 8. This CDR3 has 15 residues. The germline V gene encodes CDR1 SGHRS and CDR2 YFSETQ. CDR3 sequence reads: CASRPLAAIQETQYF. The DNA for the CDR3 is TGCGCCAGCAGACCCCTAGCGGCCATCCAAGAGACCCAGTACTTC. Filled out from reference TRBV5-1 and TRBJ2-5, the complete variable domain reads KAGVTQTPRYLIKTRGQQVTLSCSPISGHRSVSWYQQTPGQGLQFLFEYFSETQRNKGNFPGRFSGRQFSNSRSEMNVSTLELGDSALYLCASRPLAAIQETQYFGPGTRLLVL.

This clonotype was detected only a few times. This chain uses TRBV11-2 with TRBJ2-7; TRBD1 is a possible D gene (5 bases). The CDR3 length is 15 residues. The V end was cut by 5 bases, the J end by 3 bases, with 17 bases between. CDR1 SGHAT and CDR2 FQNNGV come from the germline V gene. CDR3 bases: TGTGCCAGCAGCCCAACCAACAGGATCCTCTACGAGCAGTACTTC. Translated, it gives CASSPTNRILYEQYF.

In this sample, this clonotype turned up a few times. The chain employs TRBV4-3 and TRBJ2-1, with 7 bases that match TRBD1. CDR1 is LGHNA and CDR2 is YSLEER in the germline V gene. The J segment lost 5 bases and the V segment lost 4 bases, leaving 8 bases of the junction unmatched. This CDR3 region has 15 residues. CDR3 amino acids: CASSPGGPLDNEQFF. In nucleotides, the CDR3 is TGCGCCAGCAGCCCAGGGGGACCACTCGACAATGAGCAGTTCTTC.

In this sample, this clonotype turned up many times. The rearrangement joins TRBV6-5 to TRBJ2-1; D perhaps matches TRBD2 (5 bases). Looked up from germline, CDR1 is MNHEY and CDR2 is SVGAGI. CDR3 length: 14 residues. V was cut by 2 bases and J by 0 bases, with 5 bases left in between. As DNA, the CDR3 is TGTGCCAGCAGTTACGGGAGCTCCTACAATGAGCAGTTCTTC. Amino acids: CASSYGSSYNEQFF.

This clonotype was recorded at least ten times. The J gene is TRBJ2-1, the V gene TRBV5-1; tentative D call: TRBD2 (6 bases). Germline V gives CDR1 SGHRS, CDR2 YFSETQ. V was clipped by 1 base and J by 5 bases, with 13 bases between them. The CDR3 is made up of 15 amino acids. The CDR3 DNA reads TGCGCCAGCAGCTTGTTCCCTAGCGTCGACAATGAGCAGTTCTTC. Amino acids: CASSLFPSVDNEQFF.